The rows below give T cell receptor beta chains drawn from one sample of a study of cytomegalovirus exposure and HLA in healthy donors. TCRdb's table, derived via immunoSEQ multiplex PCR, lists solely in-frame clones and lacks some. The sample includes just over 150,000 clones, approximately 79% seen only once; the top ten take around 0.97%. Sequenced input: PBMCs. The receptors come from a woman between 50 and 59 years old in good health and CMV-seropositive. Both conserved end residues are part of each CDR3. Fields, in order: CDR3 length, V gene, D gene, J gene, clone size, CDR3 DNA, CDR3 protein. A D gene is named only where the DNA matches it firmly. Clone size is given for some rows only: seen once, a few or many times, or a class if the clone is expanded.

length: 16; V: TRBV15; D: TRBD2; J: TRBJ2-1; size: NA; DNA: TGTGCCACCAGCAGAGAACGAGCTAGCGGCGCCAATGAGCAGTTCTTC; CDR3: CATSRERASGANEQFF
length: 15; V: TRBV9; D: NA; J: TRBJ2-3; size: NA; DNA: TGTGCCAGCAGTAACAGCCCCTCCAGCACAGATACGCAGTATTTT; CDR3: CASSNSPSSTDTQYF
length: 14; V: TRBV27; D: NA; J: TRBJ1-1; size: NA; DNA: TGTGCCAGCAGTCCGGGACACCTGAACACTGAAGCTTTCTTT; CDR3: CASSPGHLNTEAFF
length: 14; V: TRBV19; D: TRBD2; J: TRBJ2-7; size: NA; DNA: TGTGCCAGTAGCGGGACTAGCGGGGCCTACGAGCAGTACTTC; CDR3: CASSGTSGAYEQYF
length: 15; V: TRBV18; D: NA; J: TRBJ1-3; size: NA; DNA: TGTGCCAGCTCACTGTACTCTTCCTCTGGAAACACCATATATTTT; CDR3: CASSLYSSSGNTIYF
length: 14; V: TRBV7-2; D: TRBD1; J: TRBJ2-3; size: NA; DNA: TGTGCCAGCAGCCCCCAGACAGGGCCAGATACGCAGTATTTT; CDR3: CASSPQTGPDTQYF
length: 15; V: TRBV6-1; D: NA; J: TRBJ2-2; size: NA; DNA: TGTGCCAGCACTCAGGCCGGACATCACACCGGGGAGCTGTTTTTT; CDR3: CASTQAGHHTGELFF
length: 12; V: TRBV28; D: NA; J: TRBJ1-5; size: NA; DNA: TGTGCCAGCAGTTTAAGGGGACTTCCCCAGCATTTT; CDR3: CASSLRGLPQHF
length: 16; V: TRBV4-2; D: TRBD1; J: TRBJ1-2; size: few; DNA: TGTGCCAGCAGCCAAGACGAGGGGGCATACCCCTATGGCTACACCTTC; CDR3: CASSQDEGAYPYGYTF
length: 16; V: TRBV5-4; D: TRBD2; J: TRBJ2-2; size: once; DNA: TGTGCCAGCAGCGTACCCGGGGGGGCTACCACCGGGGAGCTGTTTTTT; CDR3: CASSVPGGATTGELFF
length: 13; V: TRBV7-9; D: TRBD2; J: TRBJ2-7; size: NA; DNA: TGTGCCAGCAGCTTCGGGGGGGCCATCGAGCAGTACTTC; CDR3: CASSFGGAIEQYF
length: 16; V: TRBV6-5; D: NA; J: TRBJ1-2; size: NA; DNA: TGTGCCAGCAGTTACTCGATCACAGATGGCTCCTATGGCTACACCTTC; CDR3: CASSYSITDGSYGYTF
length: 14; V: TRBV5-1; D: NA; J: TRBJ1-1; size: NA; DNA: TGCGCCAGCAGCTTGGCGTCGGGGGGCGGTGAAGCTTTCTTT; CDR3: CASSLASGGGEAFF
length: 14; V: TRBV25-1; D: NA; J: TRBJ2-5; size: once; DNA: TGTGCCAGCAGTGAGATAGGAGAGGTGGAGACCCAGTACTTC; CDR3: CASSEIGEVETQYF
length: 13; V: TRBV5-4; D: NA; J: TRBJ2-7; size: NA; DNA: TGTGCCAGCAGCTTAGCAGGCTCCTACGAGCAGTACTTC; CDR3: CASSLAGSYEQYF
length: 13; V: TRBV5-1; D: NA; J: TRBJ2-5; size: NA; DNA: TGCGCCAGCAGCTTTCAAGGGGAAGAGACCCAGTACTTC; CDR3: CASSFQGEETQYF
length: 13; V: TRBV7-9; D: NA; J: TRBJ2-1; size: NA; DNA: TGTGCCAGCAGCGGGGGGGCAATCGATGAGCAGTTCTTC; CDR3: CASSGGAIDEQFF
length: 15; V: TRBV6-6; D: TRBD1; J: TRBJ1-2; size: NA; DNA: TGTGCCAGCAATCCGGGACAGGGGGCCCCAGTGGGCTACACCTTC; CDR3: CASNPGQGAPVGYTF
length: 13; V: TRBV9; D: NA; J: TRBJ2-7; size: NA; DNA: TGTGCCAGCAGCGTGGAGGGGCGCAGGGAGCAGTACTTC; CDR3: CASSVEGRREQYF
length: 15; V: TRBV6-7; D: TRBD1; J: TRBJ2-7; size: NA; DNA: TGTGCCAGCAGTTACTCGACAGGGACACGCGACGAGCAGTACTTC; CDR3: CASSYSTGTRDEQYF
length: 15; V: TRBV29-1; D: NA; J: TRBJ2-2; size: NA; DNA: TGCAGCGTTAGAAGGTCTCAGGCGAACACCGGGGAGCTGTTTTTT; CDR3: CSVRRSQANTGELFF
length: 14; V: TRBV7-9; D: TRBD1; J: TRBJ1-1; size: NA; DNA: TGTGCCAGCAGCACAGGGGGCGGCGGCACTGAAGCTTTCTTT; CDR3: CASSTGGGGTEAFF
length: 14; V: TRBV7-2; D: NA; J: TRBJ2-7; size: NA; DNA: TGTGCCAGCAGCTTAGTATCCAGCTCCTACGAGCAGTACTTC; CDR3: CASSLVSSSYEQYF
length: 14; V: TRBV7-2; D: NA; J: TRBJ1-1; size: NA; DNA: TGTGCCAGCAGCTGGAAACAGGGGAACACTGAAGCTTTCTTT; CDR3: CASSWKQGNTEAFF
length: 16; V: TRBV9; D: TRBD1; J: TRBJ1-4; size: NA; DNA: TGTGCCAGCAGCGACAGGACAGGGACAACTAATGAAAAACTGTTTTTT; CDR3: CASSDRTGTTNEKLFF
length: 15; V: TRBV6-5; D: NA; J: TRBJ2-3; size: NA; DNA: TGTGCCAGTCGCGCCCAGGGGCTTGGGACAGATACGCAGTATTTT; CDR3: CASRAQGLGTDTQYF
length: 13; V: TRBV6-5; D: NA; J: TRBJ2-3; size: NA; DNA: TGTGCCAGCAGACCAGCGACTTCAGATACGCAGTATTTT; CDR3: CASRPATSDTQYF
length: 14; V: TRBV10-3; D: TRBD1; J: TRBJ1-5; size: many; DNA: TGTGCCTTGGGGACAGGGGATAGCAATCAGCCCCAGCATTTT; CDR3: CALGTGDSNQPQHF
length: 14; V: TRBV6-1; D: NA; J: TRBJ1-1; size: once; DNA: TGTGCCAGCAGCTTAACAGGGCGAGGTACTGAAGCTTTCTTT; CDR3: CASSLTGRGTEAFF
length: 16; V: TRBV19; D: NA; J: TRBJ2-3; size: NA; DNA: TGTGCCAGTAGTAAGGATAGGAATTGGAGGACAGATACGCAGTATTTT; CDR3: CASSKDRNWRTDTQYF
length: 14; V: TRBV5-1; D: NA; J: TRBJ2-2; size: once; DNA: TGCGCCAGCATCGGGATCGCGAACACCGGGGAGCTGTTTTTT; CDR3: CASIGIANTGELFF
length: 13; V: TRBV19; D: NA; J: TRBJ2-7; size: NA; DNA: TGTGCCAGTAGCACGCAGGGGCCTGGAGAGCAGTACTTC; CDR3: CASSTQGPGEQYF